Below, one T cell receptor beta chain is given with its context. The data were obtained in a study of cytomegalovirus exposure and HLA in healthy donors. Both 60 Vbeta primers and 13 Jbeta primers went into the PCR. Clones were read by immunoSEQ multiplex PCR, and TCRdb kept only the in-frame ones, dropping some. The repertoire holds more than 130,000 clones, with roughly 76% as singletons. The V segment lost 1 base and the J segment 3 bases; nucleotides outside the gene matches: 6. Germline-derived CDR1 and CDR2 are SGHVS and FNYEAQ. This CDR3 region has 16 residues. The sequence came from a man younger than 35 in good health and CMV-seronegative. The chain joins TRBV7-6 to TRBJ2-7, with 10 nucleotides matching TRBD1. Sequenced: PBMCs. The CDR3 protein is CASSLEAGQGFYEQYF. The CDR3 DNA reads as TGTGCCAGCAGCTTAGAAGCGGGACAGGGGTTCTACGAGCAGTACTTC.